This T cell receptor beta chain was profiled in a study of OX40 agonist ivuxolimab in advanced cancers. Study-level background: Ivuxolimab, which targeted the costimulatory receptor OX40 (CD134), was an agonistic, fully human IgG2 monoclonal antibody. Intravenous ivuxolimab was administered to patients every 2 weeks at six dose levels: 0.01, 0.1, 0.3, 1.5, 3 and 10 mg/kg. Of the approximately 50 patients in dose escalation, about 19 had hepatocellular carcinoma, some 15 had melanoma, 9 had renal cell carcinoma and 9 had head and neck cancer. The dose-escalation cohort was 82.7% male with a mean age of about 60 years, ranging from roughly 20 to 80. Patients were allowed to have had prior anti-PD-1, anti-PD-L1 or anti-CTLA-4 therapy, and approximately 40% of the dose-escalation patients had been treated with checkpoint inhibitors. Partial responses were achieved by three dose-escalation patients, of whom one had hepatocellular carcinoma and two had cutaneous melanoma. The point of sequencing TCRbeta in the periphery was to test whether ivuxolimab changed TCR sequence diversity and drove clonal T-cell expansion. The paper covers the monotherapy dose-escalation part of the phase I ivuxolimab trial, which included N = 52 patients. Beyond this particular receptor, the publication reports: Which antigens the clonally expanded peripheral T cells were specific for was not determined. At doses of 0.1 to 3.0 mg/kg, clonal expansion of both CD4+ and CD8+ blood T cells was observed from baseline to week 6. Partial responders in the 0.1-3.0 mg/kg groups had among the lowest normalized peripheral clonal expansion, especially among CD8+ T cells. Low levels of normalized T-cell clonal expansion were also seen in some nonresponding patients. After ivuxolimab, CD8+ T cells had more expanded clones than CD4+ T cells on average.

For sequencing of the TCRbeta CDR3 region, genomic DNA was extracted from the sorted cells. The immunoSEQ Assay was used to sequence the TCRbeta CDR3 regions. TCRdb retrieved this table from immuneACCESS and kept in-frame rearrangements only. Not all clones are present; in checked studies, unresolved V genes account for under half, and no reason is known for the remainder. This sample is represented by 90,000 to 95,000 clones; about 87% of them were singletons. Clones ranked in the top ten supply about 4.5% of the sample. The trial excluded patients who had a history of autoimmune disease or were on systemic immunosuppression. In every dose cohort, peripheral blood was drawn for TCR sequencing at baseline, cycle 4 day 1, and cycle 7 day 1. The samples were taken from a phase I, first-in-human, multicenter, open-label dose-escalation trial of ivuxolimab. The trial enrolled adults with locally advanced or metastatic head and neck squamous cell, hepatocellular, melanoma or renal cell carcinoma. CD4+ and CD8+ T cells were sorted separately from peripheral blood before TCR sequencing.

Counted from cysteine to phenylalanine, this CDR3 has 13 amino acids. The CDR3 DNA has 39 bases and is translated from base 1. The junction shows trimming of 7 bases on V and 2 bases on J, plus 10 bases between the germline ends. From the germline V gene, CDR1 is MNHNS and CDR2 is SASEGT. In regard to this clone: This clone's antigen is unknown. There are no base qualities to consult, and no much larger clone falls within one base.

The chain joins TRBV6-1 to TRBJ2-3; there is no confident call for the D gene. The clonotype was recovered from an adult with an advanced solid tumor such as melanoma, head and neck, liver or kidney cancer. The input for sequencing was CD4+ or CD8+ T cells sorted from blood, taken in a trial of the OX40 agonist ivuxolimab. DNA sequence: TGTGCCAGCACCGGAAGGCCCACAGATACGCAGTATTTT. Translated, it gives CASTGRPTDTQYF.